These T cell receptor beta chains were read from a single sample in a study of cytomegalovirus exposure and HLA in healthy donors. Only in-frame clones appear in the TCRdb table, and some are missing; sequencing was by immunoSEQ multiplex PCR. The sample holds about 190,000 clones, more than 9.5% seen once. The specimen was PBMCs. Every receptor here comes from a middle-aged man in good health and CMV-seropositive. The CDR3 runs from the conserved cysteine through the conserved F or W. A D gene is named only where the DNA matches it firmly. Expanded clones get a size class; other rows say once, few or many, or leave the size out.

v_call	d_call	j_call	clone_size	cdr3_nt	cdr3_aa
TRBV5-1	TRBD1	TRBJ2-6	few	TGCGCCAGCAGCGCCGGGACAGGGGCGTCCGGGGCCAACGTCCTGACTTTC	CASSAGTGASGANVLTF
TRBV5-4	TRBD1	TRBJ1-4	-	TGTGCCAGCAGCTCCAGACAGGGAACTAATGAAAAACTGTTTTTT	CASSSRQGTNEKLFF
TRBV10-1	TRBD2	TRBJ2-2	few	TGCGCCAGCAGTGATCTGCTGGGGGGGTCCGGGGAGCTGTTTTTT	CASSDLLGGSGELFF
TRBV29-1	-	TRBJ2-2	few	TGCAGCGTTGGGAGGGTACCCGGGGAGCTGTTTTTT	CSVGRVPGELFF
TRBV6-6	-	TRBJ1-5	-	TGTGCCAGCACCCCGCGAAGAGAACGGCCCCAGCATTTT	CASTPRRERPQHF
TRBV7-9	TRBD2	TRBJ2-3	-	TGTGCCAGCAGCTTCAGGACTAGTGAGGATACGCAGTATTTT	CASSFRTSEDTQYF
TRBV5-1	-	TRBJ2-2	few	TGCGCCAGCAGTCGACAGGTTGACACCGGGGAGCTGTTTTTT	CASSRQVDTGELFF
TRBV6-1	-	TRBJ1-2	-	TGTGCCAGCAGTCCCGCGACAGCTGCTAACTATGGCTACACCTTC	CASSPATAANYGYTF
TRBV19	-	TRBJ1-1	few	TGTGCCAGTCGCACAGATTCTAGCTCAGAAGCTTTCTTT	CASRTDSSSEAFF
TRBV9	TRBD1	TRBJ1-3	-	TGTGCCAGCAGCGTAGAGGGACAGGGGGCGGCCGGAAACACCATATATTTT	CASSVEGQGAAGNTIYF
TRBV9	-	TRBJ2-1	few	TGTGCCAGCCAAGGGACTGGCAACAATGAGCAGTTCTTC	CASQGTGNNEQFF
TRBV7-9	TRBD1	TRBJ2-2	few	TGTGCCAGCAGCTTTCGGGGACAGATGAACACCGGGGAGCTGTTTTTT	CASSFRGQMNTGELFF
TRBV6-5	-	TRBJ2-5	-	TGTGCCAGCAGTGACAGGATCGGGGAGACCCAGTACTTC	CASSDRIGETQYF
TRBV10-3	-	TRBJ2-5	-	TGTGCCATCAGTGAAAGTCCGACAAGCCACCAAGAGACCCAGTACTTC	CAISESPTSHQETQYF
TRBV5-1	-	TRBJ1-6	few	TGCGCCAGCGGGGAAGGGAGGGATTCACCCCTCCACTTT	CASGEGRDSPLHF
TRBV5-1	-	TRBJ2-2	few	TGCGCCAGCAGCCCCGACGGGATCGCCGGGGAGCTGTTTTTT	CASSPDGIAGELFF
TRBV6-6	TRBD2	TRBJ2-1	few	TGTGCCAGCAGTCTAGCGGGGGGGCCCAAGAATGAGCAGTTCTTC	CASSLAGGPKNEQFF
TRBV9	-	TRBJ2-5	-	TGTGTAGGCGGACAAGAGACCCAGTACTTC	CVGGQETQYF
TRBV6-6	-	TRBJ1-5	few	TGTGCCAGCAGTACCTTTAGACAGGGCAATCAGCCCCAGCATTTT	CASSTFRQGNQPQHF
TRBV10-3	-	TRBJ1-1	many	TGTGCCATCAAGGGCGTCTTAGGGGGGAACACTGAAGCTTTCTTT	CAIKGVLGGNTEAFF
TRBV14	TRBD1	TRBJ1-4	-	TGTGCCAGCAGCCCCGTACAGGGGGGAAAACTGTTTTTT	CASSPVQGGKLFF
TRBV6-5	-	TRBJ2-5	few	TGTGCCAGCAGCCCCGGGACACACCAAGAGACCCAGTACTTC	CASSPGTHQETQYF
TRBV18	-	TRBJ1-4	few	TGTGCCAGCTCACCCCGTGCGGATGAAAAACTGTTTTTT	CASSPRADEKLFF
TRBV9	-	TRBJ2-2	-	TGTGCCAGCAGCGGTCCCGGGGACTCCGGGGAGCTGTTTTTT	CASSGPGDSGELFF
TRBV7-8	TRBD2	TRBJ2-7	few	TGTGCCAGCAGCTTATCCTATGCCCCCACTAGCGGACCTACGGAGCAGTACTTC	CASSLSYAPTSGPTEQYF
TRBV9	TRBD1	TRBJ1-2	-	TGTGCCAGCAGCGTAGGGACAGGGGGTGACTATGGCTACACCTTC	CASSVGTGGDYGYTF
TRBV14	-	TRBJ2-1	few	TGTGCCAGCAGCCCATTAGTGGTAGCCGCCTACAATGAGCAGTTCTTC	CASSPLVVAAYNEQFF